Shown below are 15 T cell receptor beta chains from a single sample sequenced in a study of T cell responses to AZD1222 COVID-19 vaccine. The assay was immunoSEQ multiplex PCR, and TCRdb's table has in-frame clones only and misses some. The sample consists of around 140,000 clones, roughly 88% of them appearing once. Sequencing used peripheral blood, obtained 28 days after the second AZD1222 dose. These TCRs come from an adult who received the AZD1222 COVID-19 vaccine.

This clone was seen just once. CDR3 nucleotide sequence: TGTGCCAGCAGTGAACCCAGGAACACTGAAGCTTTCTTT. Encoded protein: CASSEPRNTEAFF. This chain uses TRBV6-1 with TRBJ1-1; the D is unclear. The CDR3 sequence is 13 residues long. Germline V gene data show CDR1 as MNHNS and CDR2 as SASEGT. Between the trimmed V and J ends, which lost 2 bases and 1 base, there was a span of 5 bases.

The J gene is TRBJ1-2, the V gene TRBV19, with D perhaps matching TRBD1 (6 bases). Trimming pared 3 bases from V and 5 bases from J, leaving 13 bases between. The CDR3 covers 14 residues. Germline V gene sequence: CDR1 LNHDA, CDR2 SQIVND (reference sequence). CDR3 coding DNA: TGTGCCAGTAGTATCACAGGGCCGGTGTATGGCTACACCTTC. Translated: CASSITGPVYGYTF.

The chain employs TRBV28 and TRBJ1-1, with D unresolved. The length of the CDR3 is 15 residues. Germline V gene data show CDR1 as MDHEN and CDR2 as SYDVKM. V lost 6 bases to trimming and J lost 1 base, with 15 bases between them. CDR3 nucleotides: TGTGCCAGCAGCTTTGGTTCCTATTCGAACACTGAAGCTTTCTTT. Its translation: CASSFGSYSNTEAFF.

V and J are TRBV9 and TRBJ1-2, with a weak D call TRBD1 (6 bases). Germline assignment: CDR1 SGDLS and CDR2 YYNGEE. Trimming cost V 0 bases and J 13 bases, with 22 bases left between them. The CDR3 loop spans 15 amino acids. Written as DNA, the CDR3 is TGTGCCAGCAGCGTAGGCGGGCAGGCCTCCTGGACAGCCACCTTC. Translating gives CASSVGGQASWTATF.

The CDR3 is CASREQAGGELFF. DNA for the CDR3: TGTGCCAGTCGGGAGCAAGCGGGGGGGGAGCTGTTTTTT. This chain connects TRBV19 to TRBJ2-2, with TRBD2 matching over 7 bases. The CDR3 consists of 13 residues. Trimming took 8 bases from V and 8 from J; bases not matched to a gene: 8. Per germline, CDR1 LNHDA and CDR2 SQIVND (reference sequence).

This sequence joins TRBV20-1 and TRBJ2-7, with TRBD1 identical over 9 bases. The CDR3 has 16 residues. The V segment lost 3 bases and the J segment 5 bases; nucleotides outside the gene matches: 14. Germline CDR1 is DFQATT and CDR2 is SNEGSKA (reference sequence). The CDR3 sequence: CSASNRGRGVSDEQYF. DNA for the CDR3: TGCAGTGCTAGTAACAGGGGGCGGGGAGTCAGCGACGAGCAGTACTTC.

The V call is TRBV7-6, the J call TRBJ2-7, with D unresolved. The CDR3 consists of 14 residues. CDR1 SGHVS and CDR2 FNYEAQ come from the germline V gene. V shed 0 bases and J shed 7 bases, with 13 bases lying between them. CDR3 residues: CASSLAWAQGEQYF. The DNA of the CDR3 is TGTGCCAGCAGCTTAGCGTGGGCCCAAGGGGAGCAGTACTTC. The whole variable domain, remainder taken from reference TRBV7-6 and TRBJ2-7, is GAGVSQSPRYKVTKRGQDVALRCDPISGHVSLYWYRQALGQGPEFLTYFNYEAQQDKSGLPNDRFSAERPEGSISTLTIQRTEQRDSAMYRCASSLAWAQGEQYFGPGTRLTVT.

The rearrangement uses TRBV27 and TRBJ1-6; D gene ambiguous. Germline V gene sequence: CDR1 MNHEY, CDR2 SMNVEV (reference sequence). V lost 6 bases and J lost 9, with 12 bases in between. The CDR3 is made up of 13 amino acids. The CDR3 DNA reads TGTGCCAGCAGCGATCAGCGGTCTTCACCCCTCCACTTT. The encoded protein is CASSDQRSSPLHF.

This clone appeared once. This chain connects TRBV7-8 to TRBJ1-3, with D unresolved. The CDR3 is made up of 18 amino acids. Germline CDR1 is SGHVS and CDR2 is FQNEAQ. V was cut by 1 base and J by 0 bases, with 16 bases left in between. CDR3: CASSLDHRQVDSGNTIYF. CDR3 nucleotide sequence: TGTGCCAGCAGCTTAGATCATCGGCAGGTTGACTCTGGAAACACCATATATTTT.

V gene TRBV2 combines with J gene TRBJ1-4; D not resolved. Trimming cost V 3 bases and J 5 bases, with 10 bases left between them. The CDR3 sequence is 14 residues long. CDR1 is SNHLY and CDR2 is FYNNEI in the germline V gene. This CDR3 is CASSESGRNEKLFF. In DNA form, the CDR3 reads TGTGCCAGCAGTGAGTCTGGAAGAAATGAAAAACTGTTTTTT.

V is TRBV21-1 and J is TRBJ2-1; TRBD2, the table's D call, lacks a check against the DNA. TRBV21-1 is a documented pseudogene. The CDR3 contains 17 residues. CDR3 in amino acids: CASSSVVTSGSYNEQFF. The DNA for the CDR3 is TGTGCCAGCAGCAGCGTCGTGACTAGCGGCTCCTACAATGAGCAGTTCTTC.

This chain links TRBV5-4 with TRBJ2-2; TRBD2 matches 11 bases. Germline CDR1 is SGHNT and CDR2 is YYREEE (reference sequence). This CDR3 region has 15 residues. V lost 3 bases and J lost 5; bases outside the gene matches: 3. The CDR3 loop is CASSSTSGETGELFF. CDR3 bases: TGTGCCAGCAGCTCGACTAGCGGGGAGACCGGGGAGCTGTTTTTT.

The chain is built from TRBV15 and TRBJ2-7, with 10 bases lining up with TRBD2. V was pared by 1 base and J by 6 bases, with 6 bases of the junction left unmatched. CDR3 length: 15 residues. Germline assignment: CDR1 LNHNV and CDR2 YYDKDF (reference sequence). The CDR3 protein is CATSRAGTSAIEQYF. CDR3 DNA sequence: TGTGCCACCAGCAGAGCCGGGACTAGCGCGATCGAGCAGTACTTC. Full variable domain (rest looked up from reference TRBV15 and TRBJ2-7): DAMVIQNPRYQVTQFGKPVTLSCSQTLNHNVMYWYQQKSSQAPKLLFHYYDKDFNNEADTPDNFQSRRPNTSFCFLDIRSPGLGDTAMYLCATSRAGTSAIEQYFGPGTRLTVT.

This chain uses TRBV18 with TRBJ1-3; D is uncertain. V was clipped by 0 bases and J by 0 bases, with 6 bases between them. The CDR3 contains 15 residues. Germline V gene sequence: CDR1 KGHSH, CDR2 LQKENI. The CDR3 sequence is CASSPPSVSGNTIYF. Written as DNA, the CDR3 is TGTGCCAGCTCACCACCGTCCGTCTCTGGAAACACCATATATTTT.

The DNA for the CDR3 is TGCGCCAGCACAACTTCTCTCGACACGGGCAAGGGAAACACCATATATTTT. Protein sequence: CASTTSLDTGKGNTIYF. The chain carries TRBV4-1 and TRBJ1-3; D not resolved. The germline V and J ends were trimmed by 7 bases and 4 bases, with 23 bases remaining between them. The CDR3 is 17 residues long. Germline CDR1 is MGHRA and CDR2 is YSYEKL.